This passage covers 23 T cell receptor beta chains from one sample sequenced in a study of blood T cell repertoires in COVID-19. Repertoires were generated with immunoSEQ multiplex PCR, while TCRdb's copy carries only in-frame clones and drops some. The table lists fewer than 300,000 clones, 85% to 90% of them singletons. Source material: peripheral blood. The receptor set was obtained from a woman aged 45 to 65 with COVID-19, enrolled during active disease.

J is TRBJ2-1 and V is TRBV9, with unresolved D. There are 16 residues in the CDR3. V shed 6 bases and J shed 0 bases, with 16 bases lying between them. Germline CDR1 is SGDLS and CDR2 is YYNGEE. CDR3 in DNA: TGTGCCAGCACGGTCGGTTACTCAAGCTCCTACAATGAGCAGTTCTTC. Its translation: CASTVGYSSSYNEQFF.

The gene calls are TRBV7-6 and TRBJ1-5; D call uncertain. V lost 4 bases and J lost 1, with 14 bases in between. The CDR3 spans 16 residues. Germline V gives CDR1 SGHVS, CDR2 FNYEAQ. The CDR3 protein is CASSSGSPRSNQPQHF. The CDR3, as DNA: TGTGCCAGCAGCTCCGGGTCCCCTAGGAGCAATCAGCCCCAGCATTTT.

The table lists this clone with a count of one. V and J are TRBV5-3 and TRBJ2-7; the match to TRBD1 covers 8 bases. TRBV5-3 is flagged as an ORF with uncertain function. The V and J ends lost 9 bases and 2 bases, in that order; junction bases with no gene match: 7. This CDR3 is 13 amino acids long. The CDR3 loop reads CATPGQATYEQYF. The DNA of the CDR3 is TGTGCCACACCGGGACAGGCGACCTACGAGCAGTACTTC.

The chain links TRBV1 to TRBJ2-5; the D call of TRBD2 is as the table states it, not checked on the DNA. TRBV1 is tagged as a pseudogene. This CDR3 region has 15 residues. CDR3 region: CTSSQVDPARETQYF. In nucleotides, the CDR3 is TGCACCAGCAGCCAAGTCGACCCGGCGAGGGAGACCCAGTACTTC.

The chain recombines TRBV7-9 with TRBJ1-1; a possible D gene is TRBD1 (5 bases). Germline lookup yields CDR1 SEHNR and CDR2 FQNEAQ (reference sequence). Deletions cut 6 bases from V and 5 bases from J, with 19 bases between. CDR3 length: 15 amino acids. Written as DNA, the CDR3 is TGTGCCAGCAGACCCCAGGGCCTCCGGGGGACTGAAGCTTTCTTT. Amino acid sequence: CASRPQGLRGTEAFF.

The V gene is TRBV9, the J gene TRBJ2-1; TRBD2 aligns across 8 bases. CDR3 size: 15 residues. Per the germline V gene, CDR1 is SGDLS and CDR2 is YYNGEE. With V trimmed by 0 bases and J by 6 bases, 5 bases remained unmatched. This CDR3 reads CASSVGGGRTNEQFF. The CDR3 nucleotides read TGTGCCAGCAGCGTAGGAGGCGGGAGGACCAATGAGCAGTTCTTC.

The chain is built from TRBV3-1 (or the pseudogene TRBV3-2) and TRBJ1-5, with 11 nucleotides matching TRBD1. Unmatched junction bases numbered 13, after V lost 4 bases and J lost 2 bases. There are 19 residues in the CDR3. CDR1 is LGHDT, CDR2 YNNKEL, per germline (reference sequence). CDR3 protein: CASSRTGTGGIMGNQPQHF. CDR3 bases: TGTGCCAGCAGCCGGACCGGGACAGGGGGTATAATGGGCAATCAGCCCCAGCATTTT.

The V gene is TRBV6-1, the J gene TRBJ1-2; D remains ambiguous. Looked up from germline, CDR1 is MNHNS and CDR2 is SASEGT. The length of the CDR3 is 12 residues. V was shortened by 2 bases and J by 3 bases, with 4 bases between the two germline ends. The CDR3 protein is CASSETYYGYTF. The DNA of the CDR3 is TGTGCCAGCAGTGAAACTTACTATGGCTACACCTTC.

CDR3: CASTMGRRRDGYTF. CDR3 in DNA: TGTGCCAGCACCATGGGTAGGAGGCGTGATGGCTACACCTTC. The V and J genes are TRBV6-5 and TRBJ1-2; D uncertain. The V end lost 7 bases, the J end lost 6 bases, and 18 bases lay between the germline ends. The CDR3 totals 14 residues. The germline V gene encodes CDR1 MNHEY and CDR2 SVGAGI.

This clone occurred once. The chain links TRBV10-3 to TRBJ2-3; 8 bases align to TRBD2. This CDR3 is 17 amino acids long. V was pared by 5 bases and J by 2 bases, with 12 bases of the junction left unmatched. Looked up from germline, CDR1 is ENHRY and CDR2 is SYGVKD. The CDR3 DNA reads as TGTGCCATCAGTAGACACGTTAGCGGGGCGAACACAGATACGCAGTATTTT. Encoded protein: CAISRHVSGANTDTQYF.

The chain is built from TRBV7-9 and TRBJ2-7; D is possibly TRBD2 (6 bases). Trimming took off 4 bases at V and 1 base at J, with 14 bases between the two ends. Germline V gives CDR1 SEHNR, CDR2 FQNEAQ (reference sequence). The CDR3 totals 15 residues. CDR3 DNA sequence: TGTGCCAGCAGCTCCCTAGGGACTCAGTCCTACGAGCAGTACTTC. Amino acids: CASSSLGTQSYEQYF.

V and J are TRBV5-1 and TRBJ1-2, with D hard to call. Trimming removed 0 bases at V and 2 bases at J, with 5 bases between. The CDR3 is 13 residues long. Per the germline V gene, CDR1 is SGHRS and CDR2 is YFSETQ. As DNA, the CDR3 is TGCGCCAGCAGCTTGGCGGTGAACTATGGCTACACCTTC. Translating it yields CASSLAVNYGYTF.

The chain joins TRBV7-9 to TRBJ1-2; 11 bases align to TRBD1. V lost 5 bases to trimming and J lost 7 bases; unmatched junction nucleotides: 6. The germline gives CDR1 SEHNR, CDR2 FQNEAQ (reference sequence). The CDR3 contains 14 residues. The CDR3 DNA follows: TGTGCCAGCAGCGATCGGACAGGGGGCGGTGGCTACACCTTC. Translated: CASSDRTGGGGYTF.

In its sample, this clone was seen once. This chain joins TRBV5-1 and TRBJ1-1; D perhaps matches TRBD1 (6 bases). The CDR3 sequence is 14 residues long. Trimming removed 4 bases at V and 4 bases at J, with 14 bases between. CDR1 and CDR2 from the germline V gene are SGHRS and YFSETQ. The CDR3 protein is CASSDGGALTEAFF. DNA of the CDR3: TGCGCCAGCAGCGATGGGGGGGCTCTCACTGAAGCTTTCTTT.

The chain recombines TRBV27 with TRBJ2-7, with D maybe TRBD1 (5 bases). Trimming left V 2 bases short and J 3 bases short, with 5 bases between. Germline V gene data show CDR1 as MNHEY and CDR2 as SMNVEV (reference sequence). This CDR3 spans 12 amino acids. The CDR3 DNA is TGTGCCAGCAGTTTAACAGGCTACGAGCAGTACTTC. Its protein is CASSLTGYEQYF.

This clone was counted a single time. The V call is TRBV7-3, the J call TRBJ2-1; TRBD2 aligns across 12 bases. Per germline, CDR1 SGHTA and CDR2 FQGTGA. After removal of 5 bases from V and 4 bases from J, the junction contained 18 bases not matched to a gene. The CDR3 is 20 amino acids. The CDR3 loop reads CASSPIPTSSGRASYNEQFF. The CDR3 DNA is TGTGCCAGCAGCCCCATCCCTACCTCTAGCGGGAGGGCCTCATACAATGAGCAGTTCTTC.

The chain joins TRBV19 to TRBJ2-1; 7 nucleotides line up with TRBD2. This CDR3 has 14 residues. The ends lost 5 bases at V and 5 bases at J; junction bases unmatched: 6. The germline V gene encodes CDR1 LNHDA and CDR2 SQIVND (reference sequence). The CDR3 loop reads CASSWSGGHNEQFF. CDR3 coding DNA: TGTGCCAGTAGTTGGTCGGGGGGACACAATGAGCAGTTCTTC.

The CDR3, as DNA: TGCGCCAGCAGTCCCTCGGGATCGGGCAATCAGCCCCAGCATTTT. Translating it yields CASSPSGSGNQPQHF. The gene calls are TRBV23-1 and TRBJ1-5; D unresolved. TRBV23-1 is identified as an open reading frame with a role that is uncertain. CDR3 length equals 15 residues. V was trimmed by 4 bases and J by 2 bases, leaving 12 bases between them.

The J gene is TRBJ2-5, the V gene TRBV19; perhaps TRBD1 as D (5 bases). The CDR3 covers 14 residues. The V end was cut by 6 bases, the J end by 3 bases, with 14 bases between. The germline V gene has CDR1 LNHDA and CDR2 SQIVND (reference sequence). CDR3: CASSYRGNEETQYF. Here the CDR3 DNA reads TGTGCCAGTAGCTATAGGGGAAACGAAGAGACCCAGTACTTC.

This rearrangement joins TRBV11-2 to TRBJ1-1, with D perhaps TRBD1 (5 bases). Trimming removed 4 bases at V and 2 bases at J, with 11 bases between. The CDR3 runs to 14 residues. Germline V CDR1 and CDR2: SGHAT, FQNNGV. CDR3 loop: CASSSRQFNTEAFF. Here the CDR3 DNA reads TGTGCCAGCAGCTCTAGACAGTTTAACACTGAAGCTTTCTTT.

This clone appeared a single time. The J gene is TRBJ2-2, the V gene TRBV25-1; maybe TRBD1 (5 bases). The CDR3 length is 16 residues. The germline gives CDR1 MGHDK, CDR2 SYGVNS. Trimming removed 3 bases from V and 4 bases from J, with 15 bases in between. The DNA of the CDR3 is TGTGCCAGCAGTGACACGACAGAGGTACGCACCGGGGAGCTGTTTTTT. It is translated as CASSDTTEVRTGELFF.

This clone was detected a few times. The sample carries other DNA sequences with the same CDR3. The chain employs TRBV6-5 and TRBJ2-7; 11 bases map to TRBD1. CDR3 length equals 14 residues. Germline V lookup: CDR1 MNHEY, CDR2 SVGAGI. V shed 2 bases, J shed 4 bases, and the junction held 1 base outside the gene matches. The CDR3 loop is CASSYRDRGYEQYF. The CDR3 DNA is TGTGCCAGCAGTTACCGGGACAGGGGGTACGAGCAGTACTTC.

This clone was seen a few times. This rearrangement joins TRBV6-1 to TRBJ2-2, with a tentative D call TRBD1 (5 bases). CDR1 MNHNS and CDR2 SASEGT come from the germline V gene. There are 16 residues in the CDR3. Trimming pared 4 bases from V and 4 bases from J, leaving 16 bases between. CDR3 DNA: TGTGCCAGCAGTGCCCGGGCCAGGGCTCGCACCGGGGAGCTGTTTTTT. Its protein is CASSARARARTGELFF.